Listed below are T cell receptor beta chains from one sample, sequenced in a study of T-cell reconstitution after alpha-beta-depleted transplantation in children. TCRdb re-derived calls from the PCR reads in MiXCR, one entry per CDR3 protein. Among hundreds of thousands of distinct CDR3 sequences listed, about 12% were seen once. The specimen was PBMCs from the stem cell graft donor, collected from the stem cell graft. These TCRs come from a human donor who donated a stem cell graft to a child with acute lymphoblastic leukemia. CDR3s include the opening cysteine and the closing phenylalanine or tryptophan. D genes are given only for firm matches. The size entry gives how often the clone was seen (once, few, many) or a class if it is expanded.

size	V	J	D	CDR3	DNA
many	TRBV5-1	TRBJ2-1	TRBD2	CASSLDGGNNEQFF	TGCGCCAGCAGCTTGGACGGGGGGAACAATGAGCAGTTCTTC
many	TRBV5-6	TRBJ2-3	-	CASSLGLSTDTQYF	TGTGCCAGCAGCTTGGGACTCAGCACAGATACGCAGTATTTT
few	TRBV6-1	TRBJ2-1	TRBD2	CASSEEIAGGFEQFF	TGTGCCAGCAGTGAAGAAATAGCGGGAGGGTTTGAGCAGTTCTTC
many	TRBV12-5	TRBJ2-2	-	CASGLQVGTLNGELFF	TGTGCTAGTGGTTTGCAAGTGGGGACGCTAAACGGGGAGCTGTTTTTT
many	TRBV7-9	TRBJ2-1	-	CASTEGYGNEQFF	TGTGCCAGCACTGAGGGTTATGGGAATGAGCAGTTCTTC
many	TRBV7-2	TRBJ1-1	-	CASSLVGGGTGTEAFF	TGTGCCAGCAGCTTAGTAGGGGGTGGAACTGGCACTGAAGCTTTCTTT
many	TRBV12-3/TRBV12-4	TRBJ1-1	TRBD1	CASSLRQGAAEAFF	TGTGCCAGCAGTTTAAGACAGGGGGCTGCTGAAGCTTTCTTT
many	TRBV9	TRBJ1-3	-	CASSVGTSGNTIYF	TGTGCCAGCAGCGTCGGGACCTCTGGAAACACCATATATTTT
few	TRBV20-1	TRBJ2-1	-	CSANTQGRSHNEQFF	TGCAGTGCAAACACACAGGGACGTTCCCACAATGAGCAGTTCTTC
many	TRBV27	TRBJ2-5	TRBD1	CASSRLGTGTETQYF	TGTGCCAGCAGTCGCCTCGGGACAGGGACGGAGACCCAGTACTTC
many	TRBV7-2	TRBJ2-7	-	CASSATQGPYEQYF	TGTGCCAGCAGCGCTACCCAGGGTCCCTACGAGCAGTACTTC
many	TRBV5-6	TRBJ2-7	TRBD2	CASSPTTSGRVYEQYF	TGTGCCAGCAGCCCAACGACTAGCGGGAGAGTCTACGAGCAGTACTTC